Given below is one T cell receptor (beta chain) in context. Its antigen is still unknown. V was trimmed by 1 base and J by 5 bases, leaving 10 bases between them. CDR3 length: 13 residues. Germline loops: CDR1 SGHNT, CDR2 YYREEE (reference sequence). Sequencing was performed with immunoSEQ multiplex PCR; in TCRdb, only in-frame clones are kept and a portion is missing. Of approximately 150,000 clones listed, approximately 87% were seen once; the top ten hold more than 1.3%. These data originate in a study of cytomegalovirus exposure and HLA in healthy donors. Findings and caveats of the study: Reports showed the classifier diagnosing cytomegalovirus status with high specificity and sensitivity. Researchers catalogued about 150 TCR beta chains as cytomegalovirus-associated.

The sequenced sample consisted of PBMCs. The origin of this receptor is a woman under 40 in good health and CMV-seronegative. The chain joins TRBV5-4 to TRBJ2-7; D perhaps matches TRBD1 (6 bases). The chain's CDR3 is CASSLRGFHEQYF. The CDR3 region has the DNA TGTGCCAGCAGCTTGAGGGGGTTCCACGAGCAGTACTTC.